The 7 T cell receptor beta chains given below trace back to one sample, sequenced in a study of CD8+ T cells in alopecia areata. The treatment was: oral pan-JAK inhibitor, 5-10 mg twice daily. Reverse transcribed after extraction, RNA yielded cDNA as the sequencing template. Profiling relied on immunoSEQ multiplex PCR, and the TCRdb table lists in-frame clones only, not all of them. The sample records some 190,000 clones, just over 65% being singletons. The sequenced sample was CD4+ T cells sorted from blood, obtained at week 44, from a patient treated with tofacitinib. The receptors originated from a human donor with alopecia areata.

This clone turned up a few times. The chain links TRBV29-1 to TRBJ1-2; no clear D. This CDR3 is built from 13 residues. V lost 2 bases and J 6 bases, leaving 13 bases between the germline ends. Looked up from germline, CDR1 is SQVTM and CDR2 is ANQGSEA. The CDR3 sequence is CSVESALVDGYTF. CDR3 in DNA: TGCAGCGTTGAATCAGCGTTGGTTGATGGCTACACCTTC.

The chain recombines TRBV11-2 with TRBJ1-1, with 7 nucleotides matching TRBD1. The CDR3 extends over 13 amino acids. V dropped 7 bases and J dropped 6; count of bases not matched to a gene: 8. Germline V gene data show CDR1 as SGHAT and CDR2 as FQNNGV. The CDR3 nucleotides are TGTGCCAGCAAAACAGGGGCAGGCGCTGAAGCTTTCTTT. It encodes CASKTGAGAEAFF.

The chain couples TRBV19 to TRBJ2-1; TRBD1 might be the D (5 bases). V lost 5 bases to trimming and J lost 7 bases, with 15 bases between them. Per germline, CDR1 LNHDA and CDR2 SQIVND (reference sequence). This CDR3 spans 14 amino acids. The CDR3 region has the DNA TGTGCCAGTAGTGATCCTCTTCAGGGAAATGAGCAGTTCTTC. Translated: CASSDPLQGNEQFF.

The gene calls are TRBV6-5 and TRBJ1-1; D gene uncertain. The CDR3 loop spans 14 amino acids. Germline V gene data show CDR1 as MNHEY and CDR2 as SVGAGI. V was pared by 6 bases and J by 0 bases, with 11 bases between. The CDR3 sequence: CASSPSNMNTEAFF. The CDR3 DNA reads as TGTGCCAGCAGCCCATCAAACATGAACACTGAAGCTTTCTTT.

In nucleotides, the CDR3 is TGTGCCAGCAGTTCGCGACAGAGAGCCAAAAACATTCAGTACTTC. This codes for CASSSRQRAKNIQYF. The V call is TRBV6-5, the J call TRBJ2-4, with D possibly matching TRBD1 (5 bases). The V gene lost 4 bases and the J gene lost 0 bases, with 10 bases spanning the gap. CDR3 size: 15 residues. CDR1 is MNHEY, CDR2 SVGAGI, per germline.

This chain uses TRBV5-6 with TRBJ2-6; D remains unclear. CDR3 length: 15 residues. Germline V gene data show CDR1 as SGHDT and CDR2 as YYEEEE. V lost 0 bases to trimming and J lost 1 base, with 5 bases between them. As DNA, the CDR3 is TGTGCCAGCAGCTTGGGCCGGTCTGGGGCCAACGTCCTGACTTTC. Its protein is CASSLGRSGANVLTF.

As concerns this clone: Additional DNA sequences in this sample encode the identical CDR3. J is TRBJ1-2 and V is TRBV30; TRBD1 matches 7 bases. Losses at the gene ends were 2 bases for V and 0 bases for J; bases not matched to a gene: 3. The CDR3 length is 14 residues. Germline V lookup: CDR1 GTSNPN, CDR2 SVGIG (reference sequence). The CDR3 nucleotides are TGTGCCTGGAGTCGTGACAGGGCTAACTATGGCTACACCTTC. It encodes CAWSRDRANYGYTF.